These T cell receptor beta chains were read from a single sample in a study of T cell responses to AZD1222 COVID-19 vaccine. Produced via immunoSEQ multiplex PCR; TCRdb's table is partial and in-frame only. The repertoire has about 110,000 clones, about nine tenths of them found once; the top ten carry 4% to 4.5%. The sample was peripheral blood, taken on day 0 of AZD1222 vaccination. The source of these receptors is an adult in good health. CDR3s include the opening cysteine and the closing phenylalanine or tryptophan. The order of the fields is clone size, J gene, D gene, V gene, CDR3 DNA, CDR3 protein. D genes are given only for firm matches. Clone size is stated in some rows and not others, as once, few, many or a class when expanded.

. TRBJ1-3 . TRBV9 TGTGCCAGCAGCAAGACCCCTGGAAACACCATATATTTT CASSKTPGNTIYF
few TRBJ2-2 . TRBV5-1 TGCGCCAGCAGCTTTTACCCCGGGGAGCTGTTTTTT CASSFYPGELFF
. TRBJ2-3 TRBD2 TRBV2 TGTGCCAGCGTACGGGGGGAAAGAGATACGCAGTATTTT CASVRGERDTQYF
. TRBJ1-1 . TRBV5-1 TGCGCCAGCAGCCGGAGGCCGGGGGAGGGTGAAGCTTTCTTT CASSRRPGEGEAFF
few TRBJ1-1 . TRBV7-9 TGTGCCAGCAGCTTATTAGGGGCAAAAAGGACAGCTTTCTTT CASSLLGAKRTAFF
. TRBJ2-7 . TRBV11-2 TGTGCCAGCAGCTTGTTTGGGGAGCAGTACTTC CASSLFGEQYF
. TRBJ2-6 TRBD1 TRBV7-8 TGTGCCAGCAGCAGTGAAGGACAGGGAGTCTCTGGGGCCAACGTCCTGACTTTC CASSSEGQGVSGANVLTF
. TRBJ1-2 . TRBV5-1 TGCGCCAGCAGCTGGGACTCGTCCAGCAACTATGGCTACACCTTC CASSWDSSSNYGYTF
. TRBJ1-1 . TRBV9 TGTGCCAGCAGCAAGACAGGGAACACTGAAGCTTTCTTT CASSKTGNTEAFF
. TRBJ1-2 . TRBV7-9 TGTGCCAGCAGCTTGTCGGGGGATCGCTATGGCTACACCTTC CASSLSGDRYGYTF
. TRBJ1-6 . TRBV19 TGTGCCAGTAGTATCCAACAGGGAAGGAATTCACCCCTCCACTTT CASSIQQGRNSPLHF
. TRBJ1-5 TRBD1 TRBV19 TGTGCCAGTAGTATCCAGGCGACAGGGAATCAGCCCCAGCATTTT CASSIQATGNQPQHF
once TRBJ1-2 TRBD1 TRBV4-1 TGCGCCAGCAGCCCTGGACAGGGGGCGTATGGCTACACCTTC CASSPGQGAYGYTF
. TRBJ1-1 TRBD1 TRBV6-5 TGTGCCAGCAGGAGGGGGACAGGGGGTTTCACTGAAGCTTTCTTT CASRRGTGGFTEAFF
. TRBJ2-1 . TRBV6-5 TGTGCCAGCAGTTACTTCAATGAGCAGTTCTTC CASSYFNEQFF
. TRBJ2-5 TRBD1 TRBV28 TGTGCCAGCGGTTACAGGGGGCGGGAGACCCAGTACTTC CASGYRGRETQYF
. TRBJ2-5 . TRBV24-1 TGTGCCACCAGTGATTTGCACCAAGAGACCCAGTACTTC CATSDLHQETQYF
. TRBJ1-2 . TRBV11-2 TGTGCCAGCAGCTTAGCACAGGTCTATGGCTACACCTTC CASSLAQVYGYTF
. TRBJ2-1 . TRBV19 TGTGCCAGTAGCGCGGGACAGCGACACAATGAGCAGTTCTTC CASSAGQRHNEQFF
. TRBJ1-3 . TRBV5-1 TGCGCCAGCAGCTTGACGGTCGCGCTACTCTCTGGAAACACCATATATTTT CASSLTVALLSGNTIYF
once TRBJ1-5 TRBD1 TRBV2 TGTGCCAGCAGGAGGGTCTTGGGGCAGGGGGCGAGGCAGCCCCAGCATTTT CASRRVLGQGARQPQHF
. TRBJ2-7 TRBD1 TRBV29-1 TGCAGCGTCGTTACCGGGACAGGGGGACACGAGCAGTACTTC CSVVTGTGGHEQYF
. TRBJ1-1 . TRBV11-1 TGTGCCAGCAGCTTACAGGGCTTGTTCGCTTTCTTT CASSLQGLFAFF
few TRBJ2-2 . TRBV7-9 TGTGCCAGCAGCACCAACTACGATTCCGGGGAGCTGTTTTTT CASSTNYDSGELFF
. TRBJ2-5 TRBD2 TRBV4-1 TGCGCCAGCAGCCTACCAGCGGGGGGGTCTGAGACCCAGTACTTC CASSLPAGGSETQYF
. TRBJ2-5 . TRBV6-6 TGTGCCAGCAGCGCCGGGAATCAAGAGACCCAGTACTTC CASSAGNQETQYF
. TRBJ2-1 . TRBV3-1/TRBV3-2 TGTGCCAGCAGCCAAGAGCCTTTCAATGAGCAGTTCTTC CASSQEPFNEQFF
. TRBJ1-2 . TRBV5-4 TGTGCCAGCAGCGGGCGGGGGTGGAATGGCTACACCTTC CASSGRGWNGYTF
. TRBJ2-1 TRBD1 TRBV9 TGTGCCAGCAGCGTAGCAAGATCGGGACAGGGGGTATTTGAGCAGTTCTTC CASSVARSGQGVFEQFF
. TRBJ2-7 . TRBV4-1 TGCGCCAGCAGCCCTGGATGGGGAAGCTCCTACGAGCAGTACTTC CASSPGWGSSYEQYF
. TRBJ1-2 TRBD1 TRBV19 TGTGCCAGTAGTACCGTCCCGGGACAGGGACAGGACTCTGGCTACACCTTC CASSTVPGQGQDSGYTF
. TRBJ1-2 . TRBV12-3/TRBV12-4 TGTGCCAGCAGAATACAGGGCATTCATGGCTACACCTTC CASRIQGIHGYTF
. TRBJ2-5 . TRBV2 TGTGCCAGCAGCCCGCGGGTCGGGGGAACAGAGACCCAGTACTTC CASSPRVGGTETQYF
few TRBJ2-7 . TRBV30 TGTGCCTGGAGTGTAGACCGGACTGCATTCTACGAGCAGTACTTC CAWSVDRTAFYEQYF
. TRBJ2-3 . TRBV12-3/TRBV12-4 TGTGCCAGCAGTATTACAGATACGCAGTATTTT CASSITDTQYF
. TRBJ1-6 TRBD1 TRBV5-1 TGCGCCAGCAGCCCCGGACAGGACAATTCACCCCTCCACTTT CASSPGQDNSPLHF
. TRBJ2-5 . TRBV28 TGTGCCAGCAGCTCCGCCCGACCGACGTTAGGGGACCAGTACTTC CASSSARPTLGDQYF
. TRBJ2-1 . TRBV11-2 TGTGCCAGCAGCTCCGCCCACCGGAATGAGCAGTTCTTC CASSSAHRNEQFF
. TRBJ2-3 . TRBV5-5 TGTGCCAGCAGTTGGCCGGCAGATACGCAGTATTTT CASSWPADTQYF
. TRBJ2-1 . TRBV3-1/TRBV3-2 TGTGCCAGCAGCCAATCCCCCGGGACCACGACGGGTGAGCAGTTCTTC CASSQSPGTTTGEQFF
. TRBJ2-2 TRBD1 TRBV28 TGTGCCAGCAGTTTGACAGGGGGCACCGGGGAGCTGTTTTTT CASSLTGGTGELFF
once TRBJ1-4 . TRBV7-8 TGTGCCAGCAGCCCTCGACAGTTACCTTCAACTAATGAAAAACTGTTTTTT CASSPRQLPSTNEKLFF
. TRBJ2-7 TRBD1 TRBV28 TGTGCCAGCACCGAGAACAGGGGTTACGAGCAGTACTTC CASTENRGYEQYF
once TRBJ2-2 . TRBV7-9 TGTGCCAGCAGCCCCCCCAGGACCGGGGAGCTGTTTTTT CASSPPRTGELFF
. TRBJ1-1 TRBD1 TRBV19 TGTGCCAGTAGTCCTCAGGGGGGGGGCTGGAACACTGAAGCTTTCTTT CASSPQGGGWNTEAFF
. TRBJ2-7 . TRBV12-3/TRBV12-4 TGTGCCAGCAGTTTGACTTTGTACGAGCAGTACTTC CASSLTLYEQYF
. TRBJ2-7 . TRBV6-5 TGTGCCAGCAGCCGGGCGGGGAACGAGCAGTACTTC CASSRAGNEQYF
. TRBJ2-7 . TRBV4-2 TGTGCCAGCAGTCCTACGGTGGGCAGGGTAAACGAGCAGTACTTC CASSPTVGRVNEQYF
. TRBJ1-5 . TRBV5-6 TGTGCCAGCAGCTTGTGGGCCGGGGGCAATCAGCCCCAGCATTTT CASSLWAGGNQPQHF
. TRBJ1-5 TRBD1 TRBV7-2 TGTGCCAGCAGCTTGGGACAGATGGGTCAGCCCCAGCATTTT CASSLGQMGQPQHF
. TRBJ2-1 . TRBV4-1 TGCGCCAGCAGCCAAGGTGGGACCCTTACATACAATGAGCAGTTCTTC CASSQGGTLTYNEQFF
. TRBJ1-5 . TRBV27 TGTGCCAGCAGTCAGTCCGGGACAAGGGGGACATATAGCAATCAGCCCCAGCATTTT CASSQSGTRGTYSNQPQHF
. TRBJ2-7 TRBD1 TRBV19 TGTGCCAGTAGTTCCCCCGGGACAGGGGGCCACGAGCAGTACTTC CASSSPGTGGHEQYF